This T cell receptor (beta chain) was captured by sequencing in a study of CD8 T cells in Susac syndrome. Trimming cost V 0 bases and J 11 bases, with 12 bases left between them. The CDR3 runs 13 residues. CDR1 and CDR2 from the germline V gene are LNHNV and YYDKDF (reference sequence). The table lists this clonotype with a few counts. From blood CD8+ and CD4+ T cells, the TCR beta chain was sequenced. Reverse transcription of about 0.5 to 1 ug RNA used random hexamers. Amplification of the TCR beta CDR3 was carried out by immunoSEQ multiplex PCR, which spanned a total of 54 Vbeta and 13 Jbeta segments. In TCRdb, the immunoSEQ multiplex PCR reads were re-called with MiXCR into one record per CDR3 protein. The table has 170,000 or so distinct CDR3 sequences, roughly 94% seen once.

The receptor was derived from a human donor with Susac syndrome. Material for sequencing was CD4+ T cells from PBMCs. This sequence joins TRBV15 and TRBJ2-3, with D uncertain. In nucleotides, the CDR3 is TGTGCCACCAGCAGAGATATTCAGGCGGAGCAGTATTTT. Translating it yields CATSRDIQAEQYF. Using reference TRBV15 and TRBJ2-3 for the parts outside the CDR3, the full variable domain is DAMVIQNPRYQVTQFGKPVTLSCSQTLNHNVMYWYQQKSSQAPKLLFHYYDKDFNNEADTPDNFQSRRPNTSFCFLDIRSPGLGDTAMYLCATSRDIQAEQYFGPGTRLTVL.